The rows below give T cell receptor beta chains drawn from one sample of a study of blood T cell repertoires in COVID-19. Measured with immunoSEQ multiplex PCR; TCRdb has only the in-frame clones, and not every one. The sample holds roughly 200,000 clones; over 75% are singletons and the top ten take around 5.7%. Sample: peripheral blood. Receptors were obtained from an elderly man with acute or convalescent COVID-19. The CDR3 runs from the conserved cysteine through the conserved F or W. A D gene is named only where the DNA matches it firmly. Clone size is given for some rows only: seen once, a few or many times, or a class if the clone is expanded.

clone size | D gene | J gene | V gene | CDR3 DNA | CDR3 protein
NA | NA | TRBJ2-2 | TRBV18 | TGTGCCAGCTCCTCCGGGACAACGAACACCGGGGAGCTGTTTTTT | CASSSGTTNTGELFF
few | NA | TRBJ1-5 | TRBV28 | TGTGCCAGCAATCCAGGTCATAGCAATCAGCCCCAGCATTTT | CASNPGHSNQPQHF
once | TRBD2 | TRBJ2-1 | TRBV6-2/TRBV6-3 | TGTGCCAGCAGTTACTCGTGGACTAGCCAAAACAATGAGCAGTTCTTC | CASSYSWTSQNNEQFF
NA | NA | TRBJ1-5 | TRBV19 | TGTGCCAGTAGGGAGGGAAGGGGTAGCAATCAGCCCCAGCATTTT | CASREGRGSNQPQHF
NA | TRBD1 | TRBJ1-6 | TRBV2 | TGTGCCAGCAGCGACGGACAGGGGAGGACACCCCTCCACTTT | CASSDGQGRTPLHF
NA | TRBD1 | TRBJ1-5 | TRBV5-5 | TGTGCCAGCAGCGCGGACAGGGTAGAGCCCCAGCATTTT | CASSADRVEPQHF
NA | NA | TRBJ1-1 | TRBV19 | TGTGCCAGTAGTATCAACACCCCCAATACTGAAGCTTTCTTT | CASSINTPNTEAFF
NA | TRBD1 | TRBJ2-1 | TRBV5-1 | TGCGCCAGCAGCTTGAGGACAGGGGGTGATGAGCAGTTCTTC | CASSLRTGGDEQFF
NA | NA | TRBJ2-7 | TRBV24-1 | TGTGCCACCAGTGATTTCACGCAGGGGCGGTACGAGCAGTACTTC | CATSDFTQGRYEQYF
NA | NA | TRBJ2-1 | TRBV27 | TGTGCCAGCGGATTCGGAGAGTTGTCCTACAATGAGCAGTTCTTC | CASGFGELSYNEQFF
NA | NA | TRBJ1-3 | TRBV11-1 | TGTGCCAGCAGCTTACTCCGCTCTGGAAACACCATATATTTT | CASSLLRSGNTIYF
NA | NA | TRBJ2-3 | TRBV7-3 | TGTGCCAGCAGCTTAACAGGAGGCACAGATACGCAGTATTTT | CASSLTGGTDTQYF
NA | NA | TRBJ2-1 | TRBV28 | TGTGCCAGCAGTTTGTACGCGGGCGACAATGAGCAGTTCTTC | CASSLYAGDNEQFF
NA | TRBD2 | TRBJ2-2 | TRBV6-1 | TGTGCCAGCAGCGAAACGACTAGCGGGAGGGTTGCCGGGGAGCTGTTTTTT | CASSETTSGRVAGELFF
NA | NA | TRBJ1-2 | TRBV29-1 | TGCAGCGTTGAGGCAGTCTCCTATGGCTACACCTTC | CSVEAVSYGYTF
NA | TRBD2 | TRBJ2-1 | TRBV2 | TGTGCCAGCAAACGACTAGCGGACTACAATGAGCAGTTCTTC | CASKRLADYNEQFF
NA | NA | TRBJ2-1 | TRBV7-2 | TGTGCCAGCAGCTTTTTCAGGATTGATGAGCAGTTCTTC | CASSFFRIDEQFF
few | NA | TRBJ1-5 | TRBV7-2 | TGTGCCAGCAGCACAGACAGTAGCAATCAGCCCCAGCATTTT | CASSTDSSNQPQHF
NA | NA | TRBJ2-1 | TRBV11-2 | TGTGCCAGCAGCTTAGCAGGGAACCGCAAGCAGTTCTTC | CASSLAGNRKQFF
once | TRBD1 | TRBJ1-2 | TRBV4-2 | TGTGCCAGCAGCCAGGGTAACCGGGACAGGGAGAATGGCTACACCTTC | CASSQGNRDRENGYTF
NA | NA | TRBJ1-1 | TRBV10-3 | TGTGCCACCGCGGGGGTCAGGAACACTGAAGCTTTCTTT | CATAGVRNTEAFF
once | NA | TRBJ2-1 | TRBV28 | TGTGCCAGCAGACCTTCGCGGGGGCTCTCCAATGAGCAGTTCTTC | CASRPSRGLSNEQFF
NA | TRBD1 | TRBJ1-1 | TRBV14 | TGTGCCAGCAGCCGGGACAGGAACACTGAAGCTTTCTTT | CASSRDRNTEAFF
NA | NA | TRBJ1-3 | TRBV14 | TGTGCCAGCAGCCAAGGATGGGCCGCAGCGGCTGGAAACACCATATATTTT | CASSQGWAAAAGNTIYF
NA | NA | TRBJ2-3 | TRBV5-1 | TGCGCCAGCAGCCCGGTTAGCACAGATACGCAGTATTTT | CASSPVSTDTQYF
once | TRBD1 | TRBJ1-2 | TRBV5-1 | TGCGCCAGCAGCACCTCGATGACAGGGGTCGGCTACACCTTC | CASSTSMTGVGYTF
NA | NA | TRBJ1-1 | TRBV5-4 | TGTGCCAGCAGCCCCAGCCGGGGGATAAGGAACACTGAAGCTTTCTTT | CASSPSRGIRNTEAFF
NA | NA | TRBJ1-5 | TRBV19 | TGTGCCAGTAGTATAGGCAGTGGCAATCAGCCCCAGCATTTT | CASSIGSGNQPQHF
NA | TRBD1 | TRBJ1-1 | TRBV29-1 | TGCAGCGTTGAAGGGAATCAGGGGGCCGAAGCTTTCTTT | CSVEGNQGAEAFF
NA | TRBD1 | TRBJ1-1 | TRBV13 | TGTGCCAGCAGCTTAGGCCTAAGTGGGACAGGGGCTTTCTTT | CASSLGLSGTGAFF
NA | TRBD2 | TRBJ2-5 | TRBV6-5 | TGTGCCAGCAGCGATACCGGGACTAGAGGAGAGACCCAGTACTTC | CASSDTGTRGETQYF
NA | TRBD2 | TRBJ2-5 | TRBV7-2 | TGTGCCAGCAGCCAATTAGCGGGGGTCCCGGAGACCCAGTACTTC | CASSQLAGVPETQYF
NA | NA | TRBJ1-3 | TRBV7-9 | TGTGCCAGCAGCATCGGGGGAAACACCATATATTTT | CASSIGGNTIYF
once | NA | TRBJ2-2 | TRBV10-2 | TGCGCCAGCAGTGAGTTTGGGCAGGGGAACACCGGGGAGCTGTTTTTT | CASSEFGQGNTGELFF
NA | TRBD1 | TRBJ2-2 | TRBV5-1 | TGCGCCAGCAGCAAGGACAGGAGGCTGGGAACCGGGGAGCTGTTTTTT | CASSKDRRLGTGELFF
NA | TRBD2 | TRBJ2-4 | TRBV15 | TGTGCCACCAGCAGAGAGATTAGCGGGAGGGGAGCCAAAAACATTCAGTACTTC | CATSREISGRGAKNIQYF
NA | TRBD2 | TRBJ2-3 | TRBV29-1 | TGCAGCGTTGCGATAGCGGGGGGCGGGGGCACAGATACGCAGTATTTT | CSVAIAGGGGTDTQYF
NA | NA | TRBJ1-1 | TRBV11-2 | TGTGCCAGCAGCAAGGCAGGGGTCATGAACACTGAAGCTTTCTTT | CASSKAGVMNTEAFF
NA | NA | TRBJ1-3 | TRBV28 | TGTGCCAGCAGTTTTGGGGCCCTAGGACAGCTTGGAAACACCATATATTTT | CASSFGALGQLGNTIYF
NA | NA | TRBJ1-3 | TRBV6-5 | TGTGCCAGCACCGAAACTCTAGAACCTGGAAACACCATATATTTT | CASTETLEPGNTIYF
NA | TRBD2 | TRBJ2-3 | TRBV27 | TGTGCCAGCAGTGATGGACTAGCGGGATTCTATACGCAGTATTTT | CASSDGLAGFYTQYF
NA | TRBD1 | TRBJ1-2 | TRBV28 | TGTGCCAGCAGTTCCGGAGGGGACAGAAACTATGGCTACACCTTC | CASSSGGDRNYGYTF
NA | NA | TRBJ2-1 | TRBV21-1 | TGTGCCAGCAGCAAAGTGGAGGCGTTCTTC | CASSKVEAFF
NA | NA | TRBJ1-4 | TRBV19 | TGTGCCAGTAAGTTCCACGGGGATGAAAAACTGTTTTTT | CASKFHGDEKLFF
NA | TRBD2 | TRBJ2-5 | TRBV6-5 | TGTGCCAGCAGAAGCCAGGGAGGGGTAGAGACCCAGTACTTC | CASRSQGGVETQYF
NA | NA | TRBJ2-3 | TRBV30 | TGTGCCTGGAGTTTCAAAGATACGCAGTATTTT | CAWSFKDTQYF
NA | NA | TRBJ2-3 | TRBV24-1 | TGTGCCACCAGCCAGGACTTCACAGATACGCAGTATTTT | CATSQDFTDTQYF
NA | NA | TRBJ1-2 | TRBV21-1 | TGTGCCAGCAGCAAAGCGACAGACTATGGCTACACCTTC | CASSKATDYGYTF
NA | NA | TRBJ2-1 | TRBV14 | TGTGCCAGCAGCCAATTCCAACTACCCGGGTACAATGAGCAGTTCTTC | CASSQFQLPGYNEQFF
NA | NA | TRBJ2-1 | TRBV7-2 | TGTGCCAGCAGCTTAGAACCTAGGTATGAGCAGTTCTTC | CASSLEPRYEQFF
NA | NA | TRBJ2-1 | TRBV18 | TGTGCCAGCTCACCACCGGGGCTGCGTAACCATGAGCAGTTCTTC | CASSPPGLRNHEQFF
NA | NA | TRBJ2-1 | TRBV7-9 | TGTGCCAGCGACTGGACTGGACTCAATGAGCAGTTCTTC | CASDWTGLNEQFF